What follows are 16 T cell receptor beta chains derived from one specimen sequenced in a study of shared clonotypes between healthy human individuals. Some clones are missing from TCRdb's copy, which holds only in-frame ones; the method was immunoSEQ multiplex PCR. The sample includes more than 550,000 clones, roughly 91% seen only once; the top ten take about 34%. Source material: memory CD8+ T cells from PBMCs. Subset reported: CD45RO+ cells pooled with CCR7-negative TemRA cells. The receptors derive from a man between 18 and 29 years old in good health. Some clones in this sample may be carry-over from other donors' samples.

The V and J genes are TRBV7-9 and TRBJ2-1; tentatively, D is TRBD1 (6 bases). The germline CDR1 and CDR2 sequences are SEHNR and FQNEAQ (reference sequence). V lost 1 base and J 5 bases, leaving 15 bases between the germline ends. This CDR3 region has 16 residues. The CDR3 protein is CASSLEHRVGDNEQFF. The CDR3 nucleotides read TGTGCCAGCAGCTTAGAACACAGGGTGGGCGACAATGAGCAGTTCTTC.

The chain has TRBV6-4 and TRBJ2-7, with no clear D. This CDR3 is 14 amino acids long. Germline V gene lookup returns CDR1 MRHNA and CDR2 SNTAGT. V gave up 9 bases and J gave up 1 base, with 16 bases separating them. CDR3 DNA sequence: TGTGCCAGTAACCAACGCGGCCAGTCCTACGAGCAGTACTTC. It specifies CASNQRGQSYEQYF.

The rearrangement uses TRBV12-5 and TRBJ1-1; the D gene is possibly TRBD1 (6 bases). The CDR3 has 12 amino acids. Trimming pared 5 bases from V and 5 bases from J, leaving 9 bases between. Germline CDR1 LGHNT, CDR2 FRNRAP. The CDR3 region is CASGQGTTEAFF. The CDR3 nucleotides are TGTGCTAGTGGTCAGGGGACAACTGAAGCTTTCTTT.

Turning to this clone: Other DNA sequences from this sample encode an identical CDR3 as well. The CDR3 nucleotides read TGTGCTAGTGGTTTGGCAATTACAGGGACGGGTCAGCCCCAGCATTTT. It is translated as CASGLAITGTGQPQHF. The genes are TRBV12-5 and TRBJ1-5; a weak D match, TRBD1 (6 bases). Germline-derived CDR1 and CDR2 are LGHNT and FRNRAP. The CDR3 length is 16 residues. Between the trimmed V and J ends, which lost 1 base and 6 bases, there was a span of 16 bases.

This chain uses TRBV19 with TRBJ1-1; no firm D call. Per germline, CDR1 LNHDA and CDR2 SQIVND (reference sequence). The CDR3 extends over 14 amino acids. V lost 8 bases and J lost 3, with 16 bases in between. In nucleotides, the CDR3 is TGTGCCAGTGGAGGACTGGGGATGGACACTGAAGCTTTCTTT. Its protein is CASGGLGMDTEAFF.

This chain uses TRBV28 with TRBJ2-2; D is possibly TRBD1 (5 bases). The CDR3 covers 14 residues. Germline V gene data show CDR1 as MDHEN and CDR2 as SYDVKM. V was pared by 8 bases and J by 1 base, with 11 bases between. The CDR3 here is CASGLTGNTGELFF. The CDR3, as DNA: TGTGCCAGCGGGTTAACAGGGAACACCGGGGAGCTGTTTTTT.

J is TRBJ2-2 and V is TRBV7-2; weak D call: TRBD1 (6 bases). The CDR3 covers 17 residues. Per germline, CDR1 SGHTA and CDR2 FQGNSA. V was shortened by 5 bases and J by 5 bases, with 21 bases between the two germline ends. CDR3 DNA: TGTGCCAGCAGCCCCCAAAGGGGAGTTACAGGGACCGGGGAGCTGTTTTTT. This sequence encodes CASSPQRGVTGTGELFF.

The sample holds one count of this clone. Other DNA sequences from this sample encode an identical CDR3 as well. The V call is TRBV27, the J call TRBJ2-7, with D possibly TRBD2 on 5 matching bases. The CDR3 runs 11 residues. The germline CDR1 and CDR2 sequences are MNHEY and SMNVEV (reference sequence). Trimming pared 3 bases from V and 7 bases from J, leaving 7 bases between. CDR3 loop: CASSFGGEQYF. The DNA for the CDR3 is TGTGCCAGCAGTTTCGGCGGGGAGCAGTACTTC.

The chain combines TRBV6-1 with TRBJ1-3; TRBD1 matches 7 bases. The CDR3 spans 13 residues. Germline-derived CDR1 and CDR2 are MNHNS and SASEGT. Trimming took 6 bases from V and 2 from J; bases not matched to a gene: 1. The CDR3 DNA is TGTGCCAGCAGGGGGACAGCTGGAAACACCATATATTTT. The encoded protein is CASRGTAGNTIYF.

J is TRBJ1-1 and V is TRBV11-3; D call uncertain. Germline lookup yields CDR1 SGHNT and CDR2 YENEEA. The CDR3 extends over 13 amino acids. Trimming cost V 4 bases and J 0 bases, with 6 bases left between them. The CDR3 here is CASSSTLNTEAFF. The CDR3 DNA reads TGTGCCAGCAGCTCGACCCTGAACACTGAAGCTTTCTTT.

This clone appeared once. In DNA form, the CDR3 reads TGTGCCAGCAGTTTATCGAGGACTAGCGGGACGCCAGATACGCAGTATTTT. Protein: CASSLSRTSGTPDTQYF. V and J are TRBV28 and TRBJ2-3; the match to TRBD2 covers 12 bases. V shed 1 base and J 4 bases; nucleotides not matched to a gene: 6. In germline, CDR1 is MDHEN, CDR2 SYDVKM. The length of the CDR3 is 17 residues.

The J gene is TRBJ2-5, the V gene TRBV6-5; D uncertain. The germline V and J ends were trimmed by 6 bases and 0 bases, with 8 bases remaining between them. The CDR3 is 13 residues long. CDR1 is MNHEY, CDR2 SVGAGI, per germline. The CDR3 loop is CASRPENQETQYF. The CDR3 DNA is TGTGCCAGCAGGCCCGAAAACCAAGAGACCCAGTACTTC.

The chain joins TRBV6-5 to TRBJ1-5; D unresolved. The length of the CDR3 is 14 residues. CDR1 is MNHEY, CDR2 SVGAGI, per germline. V was clipped by 6 bases and J by 2 bases, with 11 bases between them. The CDR3 sequence: CASSLDFGNQPQHF. DNA of the CDR3: TGTGCCAGCAGCCTAGATTTCGGCAATCAGCCCCAGCATTTT.

The CDR3: CASSEWSDSPYEQYF. As DNA, the CDR3 is TGTGCCAGCAGTGAATGGTCCGACAGTCCCTACGAGCAGTACTTC. This chain uses TRBV25-1 with TRBJ2-7; maybe TRBD1 (5 bases). Germline V lookup: CDR1 MGHDK, CDR2 SYGVNS. Trimming took off 1 base at V and 2 bases at J, with 12 bases between the two ends. The CDR3 is 15 amino acids.

The chain uses TRBV11-3 and TRBJ2-7, with a possible D match to TRBD2 (5 bases). The CDR3 spans 14 residues. V was cut by 2 bases and J by 6 bases, with 14 bases left in between. Looked up from germline, CDR1 is SGHNT and CDR2 is YENEEA. CDR3 sequence reads: CASSLRGSSAEQYF. CDR3 coding DNA: TGTGCCAGCAGCTTACGCGGGTCCTCGGCCGAGCAGTACTTC.

The chain is built from TRBV27 and TRBJ2-1; 7 bases align to TRBD2. Germline V gives CDR1 MNHEY, CDR2 SMNVEV (reference sequence). V dropped 3 bases and J dropped 5; count of bases not matched to a gene: 4. The CDR3 totals 14 residues. This CDR3 reads CASSLRGSNNEQFF. CDR3 DNA sequence: TGTGCCAGCAGTTTGCGGGGGTCGAACAATGAGCAGTTCTTC.